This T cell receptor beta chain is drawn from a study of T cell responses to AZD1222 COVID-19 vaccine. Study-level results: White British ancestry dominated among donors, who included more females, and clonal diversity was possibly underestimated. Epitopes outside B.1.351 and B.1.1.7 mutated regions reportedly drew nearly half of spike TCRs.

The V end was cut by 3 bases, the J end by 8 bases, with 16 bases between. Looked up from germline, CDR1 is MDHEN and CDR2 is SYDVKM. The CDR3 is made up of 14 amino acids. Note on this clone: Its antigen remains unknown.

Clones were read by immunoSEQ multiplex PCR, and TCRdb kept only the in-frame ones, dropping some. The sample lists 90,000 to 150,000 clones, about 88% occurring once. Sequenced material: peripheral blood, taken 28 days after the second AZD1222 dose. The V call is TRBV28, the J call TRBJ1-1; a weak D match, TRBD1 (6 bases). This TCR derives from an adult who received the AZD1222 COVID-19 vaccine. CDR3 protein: CASSLGGGRIEAFF. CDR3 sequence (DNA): TGTGCCAGCAGTTTGGGTGGGGGGCGCATCGAAGCTTTCTTT.